The 31 T cell receptor beta chains given below trace back to one sample, sequenced in a study of T cell repertoires in aging, cancer and after chemotherapy. The template was genomic DNA from peripheral blood, not RNA. TRB rearrangements spanning V, D and J were amplified using mixed TRB-A/B primers. TCRdb re-called the multiplex PCR reads with MiXCR, one entry per CDR3 protein. The repertoire holds about 12,000 distinct CDR3 sequences, with 30% to 40% as singletons. Material for sequencing was blood. The origin of the receptors is a human donor in good health. The donor label of this sample is uncertain.

The chain uses TRBV6-5 and TRBJ1-2, with 7 nucleotides matching TRBD1. This CDR3 has 15 residues. V trimming: 6 bases; J trimming: 0 bases; junction bases outside the gene matches: 7. The germline V gene encodes CDR1 MNHEY and CDR2 SVGAGI. CDR3 DNA sequence: TGTGCCAGCAGCCGTGGGACAGCCTCTAACTATGGCTACACCTTC. Its translation: CASSRGTASNYGYTF.

The V gene is TRBV6-1, the J gene TRBJ2-3; 9 nucleotides line up with TRBD2. Trimming cost V 2 bases and J 2 bases; bases outside gene matches: 5. Germline CDR1 is MNHNS and CDR2 is SASEGT. The CDR3 loop spans 16 amino acids. CDR3 region: CASSELSGGYTDTQYF. For the CDR3, the DNA is TGTGCCAGCAGTGAACTTAGCGGGGGCTACACAGATACGCAGTATTTT.

The J gene is TRBJ2-5, the V gene TRBV5-1; TRBD2 agrees at 7 bases. The germline CDR1 and CDR2 sequences are SGHRS and YFSETQ. There are 15 residues in the CDR3. V lost 3 bases and J lost 1; bases outside the gene matches: 6. The CDR3 sequence is CASSWLGGVQETQYF. The CDR3 DNA sequence: TGCGCCAGCAGCTGGCTTGGGGGGGTCCAAGAGACCCAGTACTTC.

The chain couples TRBV7-9 to TRBJ2-1; TRBD1 aligns across 7 bases. J gave up 4 bases and V 5 bases, and 8 bases lay outside the gene matches. Germline lookup yields CDR1 SEHNR and CDR2 FQNEAQ (reference sequence). The CDR3 is made up of 15 amino acids. CDR3 sequence (DNA): TGTGCCAGCAGCAACCGGGACAGAGCATACAATGAGCAGTTCTTC. This sequence encodes CASSNRDRAYNEQFF.

This clonotype was counted between two and nine times. The rearrangement uses TRBV6-5 and TRBJ2-3, with 8 bases identical to TRBD2. Germline-derived CDR1 and CDR2 are MNHEY and SVGAGI. This CDR3 spans 16 amino acids. The V segment lost 5 bases and the J segment 6 bases; nucleotides outside the gene matches: 13. This CDR3 reads CASSKLTGTSADTQYF. Written as DNA, the CDR3 is TGTGCCAGCAGTAAACTAACGGGGACTAGTGCGGATACGCAGTATTTT.

This clonotype occurred a few times. This chain connects TRBV19 to TRBJ1-2, with D possibly being TRBD1 (5 bases). Looked up from germline, CDR1 is LNHDA and CDR2 is SQIVND (reference sequence). This CDR3 region has 12 residues. V lost 6 bases and J 7 bases, leaving 12 bases between the germline ends. CDR3 loop: CASSRGLPGYTF. The CDR3 DNA follows: TGTGCCAGTAGCCGGGGACTCCCTGGCTACACCTTC.

The chain has TRBV6-6 and TRBJ2-1, with D unresolved. Trimming shortened V by 6 bases and J by 10 bases, and 13 bases separated the two germline ends. The CDR3 extends over 12 amino acids. The germline V gene encodes CDR1 MNHNY and CDR2 SVGAGI (reference sequence). The CDR3 protein is CASSNSYNEQFF. As DNA, the CDR3 is TGTGCCAGCAGCAACTCGTATAACGAGCAGTTCTTC.

The chain carries TRBV30 and TRBJ2-7; tentatively, D is TRBD2 (5 bases). The CDR3 consists of 12 residues. The germline CDR1 and CDR2 sequences are GTSNPN and SVGIG (reference sequence). V lost 4 bases and J lost 5, with 12 bases in between. CDR3 bases: TGTGCCTGGAAAAACGAGGGCCACGAGCAGTACTTC. As protein: CAWKNEGHEQYF.

CDR3 nucleotides: TGTGCCAGCTCCCTTAGTAACTATGGCTACACCTTC. Translating it yields CASSLSNYGYTF. The chain has TRBV6-2 or TRBV6-3 and TRBJ1-2; D unresolved. Trimming left V 8 bases short and J 1 base short, with 8 bases between. Germline loops: CDR1 MNHEY, CDR2 SVGEGT. CDR3 length: 12 residues.

In its sample, this clonotype was seen a few times. The rearrangement joins TRBV5-4 to TRBJ1-3; D not resolved. Per germline, CDR1 SGHNT and CDR2 YYREEE (reference sequence). V lost 0 bases and J 2 bases, leaving 6 bases between the germline ends. CDR3 length: 14 amino acids. The CDR3 region has the DNA TGTGCCAGCAGCTTGGATGGGGCTGGAAACACCATATATTTT. This translates into CASSLDGAGNTIYF. Variable domain in full (rest from reference TRBV5-4 and TRBJ1-3): ETGVTQSPTHLIKTRGQQVTLRCSSQSGHNTVSWYQQALGQGPQFIFQYYREEENGRGNFPPRFSGLQFPNYSSELNVNALELDDSALYLCASSLDGAGNTIYFGEGSWLTVV.

The V gene is TRBV20-1, the J gene TRBJ1-6, with 7 bases identical to TRBD1. V gave up 5 bases and J gave up 0 bases; unmatched junction bases: 10. CDR3 length: 17 amino acids. The germline CDR1 and CDR2 sequences are DFQATT and SNEGSKA (reference sequence). The CDR3 DNA is TGCAGTGCTCGTCAGGCGGGACAGATCTCCTATAATTCACCCCTCCACTTT. Translating it yields CSARQAGQISYNSPLHF.

By share, this clonotype counts as medium-sized. The J gene is TRBJ2-5, the V gene TRBV19; 8 nucleotides align to TRBD2. The junction had 9 bases not matched to a gene; V was cut back by 9 bases and J by 0 bases. CDR1 is LNHDA, CDR2 SQIVND, per germline (reference sequence). The CDR3 runs 15 residues. For the CDR3, the DNA is TGTGCCAGCCGACCCCCGGGGGGGAACCAAGAGACCCAGTACTTC. It translates to CASRPPGGNQETQYF.

V is TRBV7-6 and J is TRBJ2-5; no reliable D call. The CDR3 extends over 13 amino acids. Trimming removed 5 bases at V and 4 bases at J, with 11 bases between. Germline assignment: CDR1 SGHVS and CDR2 FNYEAQ. CDR3 loop: CASSPYLVETQYF. The DNA of the CDR3 is TGTGCCAGCAGCCCTTACTTGGTAGAGACCCAGTACTTC. Filled out from reference TRBV7-6 and TRBJ2-5, the complete variable domain reads GAGVSQSPRYKVTKRGQDVALRCDPISGHVSLYWYRQALGQGPEFLTYFNYEAQQDKSGLPNDRFSAERPEGSISTLTIQRTEQRDSAMYRCASSPYLVETQYFGPGTRLLVL.

This clonotype is judged medium-sized. This rearrangement joins TRBV27 to TRBJ2-2, with 7 bases aligning to TRBD2. The junction had 11 bases not matched to a gene; V was cut back by 6 bases and J by 7 bases. Germline values: CDR1 MNHEY, CDR2 SMNVEV (reference sequence). CDR3 length equals 15 residues. The CDR3, as DNA: TGTGCCAGCAGCTCGGGGGTGCGGGGGTTCGGGGAGCTGTTTTTT. It codes for CASSSGVRGFGELFF.

Regarding this clonotype: A single base separates this from a much larger clone, so it may be a read error. The CDR3 here is CSVGDSSYEQYF. The CDR3 DNA is TGCAGCGTGGGGGATAGCTCCTACGAGCAGTACTTC. The rearrangement uses TRBV29-1 and TRBJ2-7; D assignment may be TRBD1 or TRBD2 (5 bases each). The CDR3 length is 12 residues. The ends were cut back, 6 bases at V and 0 bases at J, with 9 bases in the middle. Germline assignment: CDR1 SQVTM and CDR2 ANQGSEA.

This clonotype has only one observation. An end of the junction does not agree with germline; a read error may underlie this. The chain combines TRBV5-1 with TRBJ1-1; 7 nucleotides match TRBD1. The germline V gene encodes CDR1 SGHRS and CDR2 YFSETQ. This CDR3 region has 15 residues. CDR3 sequence: CASSLRGTVNTEAFF. CDR3 DNA sequence: TGTGCCAGCAGCTTGCGCGGGACAGTGAACACTGAAGCTTTCTTT.

This clonotype counts as medium-sized. The chain uses TRBV11-1 and TRBJ2-7, with D hard to call. The CDR3 sequence is 14 residues long. Trimming removed 5 bases at V and 1 base at J, with 12 bases between. Germline V gene lookup returns CDR1 SGHAT and CDR2 FQDESV (reference sequence). DNA of the CDR3: TGTGCCAGCAGCCCTTCACACCGTTCCTACGAGCAGTACTTC. Protein product: CASSPSHRSYEQYF.

Only a few counts were recorded for this clonotype. V gene TRBV18 combines with J gene TRBJ2-5; D could derive from TRBD1 or TRBD2 (5 bases each). This CDR3 comprises 14 residues. The V end was cut by 3 bases, the J end by 5 bases, with 13 bases between. The germline CDR1 and CDR2 sequences are KGHSH and LQKENI. CDR3: CASSPRARRETQYF. CDR3 sequence (DNA): TGTGCCAGCTCACCCAGGGCCCGGAGGGAGACCCAGTACTTC.

The gene calls are TRBV7-9 and TRBJ2-5; the match to TRBD2 covers 7 bases. Germline assignment: CDR1 SEHNR and CDR2 FQNEAQ (reference sequence). J gave up 7 bases and V 10 bases, and 18 bases lay outside the gene matches. CDR3 size: 15 residues. The CDR3 DNA is TGTGCCACCGATGGGGGGGACCGAAACCACGGGACCCAGTACTTC. Translating gives CATDGGDRNHGTQYF.

The CDR3 DNA sequence: TGTGCCAGCCAGGACAGGAGCAATCAGCCCCAGCATTTT. Amino acid sequence: CASQDRSNQPQHF. The genes are TRBV6-2 or TRBV6-3 and TRBJ1-5; TRBD1 aligns across 7 bases. Per germline, CDR1 MNHEY and CDR2 SVGEGT. V was clipped by 8 bases and J by 1 base; unmatched bases: 2. The CDR3 loop spans 13 amino acids.

This clonotype occurred a few times. The chain combines TRBV18 with TRBJ1-6; weak D call: TRBD1 (6 bases). There are 15 residues in the CDR3. Germline V gene lookup returns CDR1 KGHSH and CDR2 LQKENI. With 8 bases removed from V and 5 bases from J, the gap between germline ends came to 16 bases. The CDR3 sequence is CASTWTDSHNSPLHF. The CDR3 DNA is TGTGCCAGCACCTGGACAGACTCTCATAATTCACCCCTCCACTTT. The full variable domain, in which reference TRBV18 and TRBJ1-6 provide the parts outside the CDR3, is NAGVMQNPRHLVRRRGQEARLRCSPMKGHSHVYWYRQLPEEGLKFMVYLQKENIIDESGMPKERFSAEFPKEGPSILRIQQVVRGDSAAYFCASTWTDSHNSPLHFGNGTRLTVT.

This clonotype occurred a few times. The chain links TRBV6-1 to TRBJ1-1, with 7 bases fitting TRBD1. Germline V gives CDR1 MNHNS, CDR2 SASEGT. The V gene end was trimmed by 5 bases and the J gene end by 3 bases; junction bases not matched to a gene: 9. CDR3 length: 15 amino acids. CDR3 nucleotides: TGTGCCAGCAGTATGAGACAGGGATGGGACACTGAAGCTTTCTTT. Translating it yields CASSMRQGWDTEAFF.

This rearrangement joins TRBV11-1 to TRBJ2-3; 9 bases line up with TRBD2. CDR1 SGHAT and CDR2 FQDESV come from the germline V gene (reference sequence). The CDR3 is made up of 16 amino acids. Trimming removed 5 bases from V and 6 bases from J; junction bases left unmatched: 12. The DNA for the CDR3 is TGTGCCAGCAGCCAGGGGCCAGCGGGGGGTTCCGATACGCAGTATTTT. Translated: CASSQGPAGGSDTQYF.

The chain couples TRBV7-2 to TRBJ2-3; a weak D match, TRBD2 (6 bases). Trimming left V 1 base short and J 4 bases short, with 6 bases between. The CDR3 runs 13 residues. The V gene's germline CDR1 is SGHTA and CDR2 FQGNSA. CDR3 amino acids: CASSLGGADTQYF. CDR3 bases: TGTGCCAGCAGCTTAGGGGGGGCAGATACGCAGTATTTT.

The chain recombines TRBV5-4 with TRBJ2-2, with D possibly being TRBD1 or TRBD2 (5 bases each). The CDR3 totals 15 residues. The germline V gene has CDR1 SGHNT and CDR2 YYREEE (reference sequence). The V gene lost 0 bases and the J gene lost 3 bases, with 9 bases spanning the gap. In nucleotides, the CDR3 is TGTGCCAGCAGCTTGGCTCGGGACGACACCGGGGAGCTGTTTTTT. This sequence encodes CASSLARDDTGELFF.

This clonotype is classed as medium-sized (0.01 to 0.1%). The rearrangement joins TRBV6-5 to TRBJ2-6; weak D call: TRBD2 (6 bases). V lost 5 bases and J 9 bases, leaving 11 bases between the germline ends. The CDR3 has 13 residues. Germline CDR1 MNHEY, CDR2 SVGAGI. The DNA for the CDR3 is TGTGCCAGCAGTACGGGGACTCTCAACGTCCTGACTTTC. Residues: CASSTGTLNVLTF.

The V call is TRBV20-1, the J call TRBJ1-3; D not certain. There are 14 residues in the CDR3. Germline loops: CDR1 DFQATT, CDR2 SNEGSKA (reference sequence). V was trimmed by 6 bases and J by 2 bases, leaving 14 bases between them. The CDR3 sequence is CSAYPQAAGNTIYF. CDR3 DNA: TGCAGTGCCTACCCCCAGGCGGCTGGAAACACCATATATTTT.

The chain recombines TRBV6-1 with TRBJ1-2, with D perhaps matching TRBD1 (5 bases). CDR1 and CDR2 (germline): MNHNS, SASEGT. The CDR3 covers 15 residues. V dropped 2 bases and J dropped 4 bases, with 14 bases sitting between them. CDR3 sequence: CASSELWGSGYGYTF. The CDR3 nucleotides are TGTGCCAGCAGTGAACTATGGGGGTCGGGCTATGGCTACACCTTC.

This clonotype was observed a few times. The CDR3 region has the DNA TGTGCCAGCAGTGTCTCCGGGACAGAGTACGTTCGGGGCTCCTACAATGAGCAGTTCTTC. Translating it yields CASSVSGTEYVRGSYNEQFF. The rearrangement links TRBV6-1 to TRBJ2-1; 7 nucleotides line up with TRBD1. There are 20 residues in the CDR3. V gave up 4 bases and J gave up 0 bases; unmatched junction bases: 18. Germline loops: CDR1 MNHNS, CDR2 SASEGT.

The gene calls are TRBV5-1 and TRBJ1-1, with 11 bases identical to TRBD1. V trimming: 3 bases; J trimming: 5 bases; junction bases outside the gene matches: 3. CDR3 length equals 14 residues. Per germline, CDR1 SGHRS and CDR2 YFSETQ. In DNA form, the CDR3 reads TGCGCCAGCAGCTGGGGACAGGGGGATACTGAAGCTTTCTTT. Its protein product is CASSWGQGDTEAFF.

This clonotype was counted a few times. This rearrangement joins TRBV10-3 to TRBJ2-7, with 7 bases aligning to TRBD1. Per the germline V gene, CDR1 is ENHRY and CDR2 is SYGVKD. The CDR3 has 14 residues. J gave up 3 bases and V 6 bases, and 8 bases lay outside the gene matches. The CDR3 here is CAIRDTGVGYEQYF. The CDR3, as DNA: TGTGCCATCAGGGATACAGGGGTGGGCTACGAGCAGTACTTC.